The present T cell receptor beta chain was sequenced within a study of beta chain features in type 1 diabetes. Background on the study: Healthy donors and patients showed comparable age, gender and cell yields. All samples combined gave around 98,000,000 sorted cells for examination. Study-wide points: For Type 1 diabetes patients, all four CD4+ subsets carried TCRB CDR3s that were moderately but significantly shorter. Individuals with type 1 diabetes displayed fewer insertions and more deletions at VDJ junctions. The similarity of naive, central memory and Treg TCRB repertoires appeared greater among patients than among healthy donors.

CDR1 and CDR2 from the germline V gene are LNHNV and YYDKDF (reference sequence). CDR3 length: 18 residues. J gave up 7 bases and V 0 bases, and 13 bases lay outside the gene matches. Isolated RNA was reverse transcribed in full, so expressed TCRB transcripts were sequenced. Sequenced by immunoSEQ multiplex PCR; TCRdb stores in-frame clones only, minus some. The sample carries about 160,000 clones, approximately 8% recorded once. In its sample, this clone was seen many times. The target antigen is unknown. V usage is TRBV15 and J usage is TRBJ2-1; 9 bases are a match to TRBD2. Material: central memory CD4+ T cells from blood. The receptor's source is a man between 18 and 35 years old with type 1 diabetes. The CDR3 is CATSRDLAGGARVNEQFF. The CDR3 DNA follows: TGTGCCACCAGCAGAGATCTCGCGGGGGGGGCCCGGGTAAATGAGCAGTTCTTC.